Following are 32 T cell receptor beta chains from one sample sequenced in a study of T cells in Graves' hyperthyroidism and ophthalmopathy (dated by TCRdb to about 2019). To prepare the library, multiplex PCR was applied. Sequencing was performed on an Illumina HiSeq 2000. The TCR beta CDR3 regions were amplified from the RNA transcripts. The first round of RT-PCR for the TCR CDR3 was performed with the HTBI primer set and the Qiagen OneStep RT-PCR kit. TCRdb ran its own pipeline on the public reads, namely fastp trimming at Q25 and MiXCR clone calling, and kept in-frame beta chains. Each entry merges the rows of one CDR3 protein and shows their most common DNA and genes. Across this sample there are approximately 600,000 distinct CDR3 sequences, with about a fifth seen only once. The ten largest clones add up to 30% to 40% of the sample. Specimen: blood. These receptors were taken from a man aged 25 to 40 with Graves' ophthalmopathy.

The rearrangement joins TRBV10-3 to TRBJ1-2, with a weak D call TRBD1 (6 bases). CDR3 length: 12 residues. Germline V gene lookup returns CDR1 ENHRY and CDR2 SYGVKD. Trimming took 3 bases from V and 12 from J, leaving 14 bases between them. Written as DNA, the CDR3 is TGTGCCATCAGTGACCCGGGACAAAAGGACACCTTC. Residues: CAISDPGQKDTF.

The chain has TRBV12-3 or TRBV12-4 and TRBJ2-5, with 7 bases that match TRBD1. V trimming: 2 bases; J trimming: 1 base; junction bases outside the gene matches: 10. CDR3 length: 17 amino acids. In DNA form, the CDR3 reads TGTGCCAGCAGTTTAAAATTGACAGGGACAGTCCAAGAGACCCAGTACTTC. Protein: CASSLKLTGTVQETQYF.

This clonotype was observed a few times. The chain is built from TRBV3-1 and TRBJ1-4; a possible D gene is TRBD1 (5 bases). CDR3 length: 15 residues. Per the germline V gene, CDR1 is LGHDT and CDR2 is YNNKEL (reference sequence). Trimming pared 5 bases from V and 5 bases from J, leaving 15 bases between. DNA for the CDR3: TGTGCCAGCAGCGTAGCCCCAGGGTCCAATGAAAAACTGTTTTTT. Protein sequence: CASSVAPGSNEKLFF.

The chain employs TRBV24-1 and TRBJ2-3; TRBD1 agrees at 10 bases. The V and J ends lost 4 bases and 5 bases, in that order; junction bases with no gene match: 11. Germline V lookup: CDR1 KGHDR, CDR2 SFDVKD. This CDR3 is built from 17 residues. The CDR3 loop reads CATSDLGQGLSEDTQYF. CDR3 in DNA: TGTGCCACCAGTGACTTGGGACAGGGGCTTTCCGAAGATACGCAGTATTTT.

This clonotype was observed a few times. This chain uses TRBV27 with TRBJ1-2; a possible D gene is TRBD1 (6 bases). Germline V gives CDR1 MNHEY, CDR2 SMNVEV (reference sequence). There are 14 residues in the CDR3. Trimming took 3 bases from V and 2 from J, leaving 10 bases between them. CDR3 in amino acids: CASSFGGTNYGYTF. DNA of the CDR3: TGTGCCAGCAGTTTTGGGGGCACAAACTATGGCTACACCTTC.

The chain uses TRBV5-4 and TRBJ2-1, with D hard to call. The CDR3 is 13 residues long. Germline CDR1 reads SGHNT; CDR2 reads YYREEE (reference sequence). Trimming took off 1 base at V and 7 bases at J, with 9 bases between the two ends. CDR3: CASSLFIANEQFF. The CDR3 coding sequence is TGTGCCAGCAGCTTGTTTATCGCGAATGAGCAGTTCTTC.

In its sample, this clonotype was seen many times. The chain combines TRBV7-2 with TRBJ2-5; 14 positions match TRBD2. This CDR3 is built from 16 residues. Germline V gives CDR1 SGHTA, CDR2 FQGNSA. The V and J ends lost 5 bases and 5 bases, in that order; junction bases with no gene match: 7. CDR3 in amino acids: CASSKTSGRAGETQYF. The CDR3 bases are TGTGCCAGCAGCAAGACTAGCGGGAGGGCCGGGGAGACCCAGTACTTC.

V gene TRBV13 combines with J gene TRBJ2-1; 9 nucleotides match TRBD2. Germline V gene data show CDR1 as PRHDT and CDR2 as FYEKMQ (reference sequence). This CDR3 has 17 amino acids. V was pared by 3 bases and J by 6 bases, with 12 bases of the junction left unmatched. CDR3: CASSFRSRGREGNEQFF. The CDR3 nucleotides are TGTGCCAGCAGCTTTCGGAGTCGCGGGAGGGAGGGCAATGAGCAGTTCTTC.

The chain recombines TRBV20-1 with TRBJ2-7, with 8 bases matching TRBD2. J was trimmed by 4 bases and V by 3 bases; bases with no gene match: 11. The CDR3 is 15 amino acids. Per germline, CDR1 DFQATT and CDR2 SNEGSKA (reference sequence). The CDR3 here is CSARTALAGMYEQYF. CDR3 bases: TGCAGTGCTAGGACCGCGCTAGCGGGCATGTACGAGCAGTACTTC.

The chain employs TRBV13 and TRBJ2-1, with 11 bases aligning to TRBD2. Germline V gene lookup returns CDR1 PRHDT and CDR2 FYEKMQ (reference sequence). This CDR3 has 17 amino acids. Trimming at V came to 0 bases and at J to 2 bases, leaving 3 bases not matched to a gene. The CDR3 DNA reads TGTGCCAGCAGCTTAGGTAGCGGGAGGGCCCCCTACAATGAGCAGTTCTTC. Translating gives CASSLGSGRAPYNEQFF. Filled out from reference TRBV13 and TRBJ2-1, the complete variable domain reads AAGVIQSPRHLIKEKRETATLKCYPIPRHDTVYWYQQGPGQDPQFLISFYEKMQSDKGSIPDRFSAQQFSDYHSELNMSSLELGDSALYFCASSLGSGRAPYNEQFFGPGTRLTVL.

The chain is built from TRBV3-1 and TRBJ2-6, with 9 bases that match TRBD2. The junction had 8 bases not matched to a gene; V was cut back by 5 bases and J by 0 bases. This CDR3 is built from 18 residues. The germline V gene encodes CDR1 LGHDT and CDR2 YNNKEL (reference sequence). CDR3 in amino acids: CASSSRLAAYSGANVLTF. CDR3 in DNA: TGTGCCAGCAGCTCCAGACTAGCGGCCTACTCTGGGGCCAACGTCCTGACTTTC.

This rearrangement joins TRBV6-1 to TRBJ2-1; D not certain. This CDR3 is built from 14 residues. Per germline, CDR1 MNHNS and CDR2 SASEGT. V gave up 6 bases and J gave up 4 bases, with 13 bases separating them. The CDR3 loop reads CASSEPFLYNEQFF. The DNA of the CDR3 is TGTGCCAGCAGCGAGCCTTTTCTTTACAATGAGCAGTTCTTC.

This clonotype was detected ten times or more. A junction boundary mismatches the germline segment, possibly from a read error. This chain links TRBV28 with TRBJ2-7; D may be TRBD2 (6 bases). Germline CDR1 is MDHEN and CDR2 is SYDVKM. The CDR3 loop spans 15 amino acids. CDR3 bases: TGTGCCAGCTGTCGGGGAGGAAGCGTGATCTACGGGCAGTACTTC. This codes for CASCRGGSVIYGQYF.

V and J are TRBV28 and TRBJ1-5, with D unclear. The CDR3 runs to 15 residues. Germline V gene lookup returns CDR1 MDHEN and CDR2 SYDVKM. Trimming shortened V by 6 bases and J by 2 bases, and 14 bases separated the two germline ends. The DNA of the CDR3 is TGTGCCAGCAGCGGGCAGACCAGTGGCAATCAGCCCCAGCATTTT. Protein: CASSGQTSGNQPQHF. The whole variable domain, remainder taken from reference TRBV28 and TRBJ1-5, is DVKVTQSSRYLVKRTGEKVFLECVQDMDHENMFWYRQDPGLGLRLIYFSYDVKMKEKGDIPEGYSVSREKKERFSLILESASTNQTSMYLCASSGQTSGNQPQHFGDGTRLSIL.

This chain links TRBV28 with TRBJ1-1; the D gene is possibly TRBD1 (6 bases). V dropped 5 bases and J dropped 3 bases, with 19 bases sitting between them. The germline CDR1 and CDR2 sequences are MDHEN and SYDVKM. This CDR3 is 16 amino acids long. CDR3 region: CASSPSPGTMDTEAFF. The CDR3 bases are TGTGCCAGCAGTCCCTCACCGGGGACAATGGACACTGAAGCTTTCTTT.

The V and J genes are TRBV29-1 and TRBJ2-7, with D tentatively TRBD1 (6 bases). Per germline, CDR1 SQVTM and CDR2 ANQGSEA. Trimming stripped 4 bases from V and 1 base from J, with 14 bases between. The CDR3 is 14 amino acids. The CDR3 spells CSVAGRTDSYEQYF. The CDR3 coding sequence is TGCAGCGTTGCTGGACGGACAGATTCCTACGAGCAGTACTTC.

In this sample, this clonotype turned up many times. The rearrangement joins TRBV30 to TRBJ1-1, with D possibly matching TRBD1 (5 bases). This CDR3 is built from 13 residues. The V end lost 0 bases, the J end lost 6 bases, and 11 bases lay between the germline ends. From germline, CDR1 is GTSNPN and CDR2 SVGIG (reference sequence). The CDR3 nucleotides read TGTGCCTGGAGTGTGGGGGGGAAGTCTGAAGCTTTCTTT. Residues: CAWSVGGKSEAFF.

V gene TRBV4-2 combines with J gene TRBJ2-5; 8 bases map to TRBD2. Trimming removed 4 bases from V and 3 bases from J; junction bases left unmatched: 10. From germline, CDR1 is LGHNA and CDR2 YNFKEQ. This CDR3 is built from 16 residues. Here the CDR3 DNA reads TGTGCCAGCAGCCGGCACCAAACTAGCGGAGAAGAGACCCAGTACTTC. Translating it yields CASSRHQTSGEETQYF.

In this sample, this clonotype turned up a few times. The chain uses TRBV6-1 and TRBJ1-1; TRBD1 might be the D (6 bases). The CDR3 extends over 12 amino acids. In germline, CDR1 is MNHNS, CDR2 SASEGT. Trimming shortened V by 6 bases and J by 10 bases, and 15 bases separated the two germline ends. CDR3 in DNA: TGTGCCAGCAGCAAGGGGGGGGCAGGAGCTTTCTTT. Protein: CASSKGGAGAFF.

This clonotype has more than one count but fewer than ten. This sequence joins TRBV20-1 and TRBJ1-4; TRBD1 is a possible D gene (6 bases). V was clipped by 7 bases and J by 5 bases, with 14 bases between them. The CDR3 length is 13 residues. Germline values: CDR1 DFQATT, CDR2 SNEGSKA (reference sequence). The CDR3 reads CSGTRGGNEKLFF. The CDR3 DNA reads TGCAGTGGGACGAGGGGGGGAAATGAAAAACTGTTTTTT.

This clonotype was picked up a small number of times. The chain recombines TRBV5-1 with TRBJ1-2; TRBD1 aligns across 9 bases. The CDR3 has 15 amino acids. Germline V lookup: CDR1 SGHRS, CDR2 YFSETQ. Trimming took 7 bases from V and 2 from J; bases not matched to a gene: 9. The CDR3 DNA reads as TGCGCCAGCGAGCTTGGACAGGGGAAGAACTATGGCTACACCTTC. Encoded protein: CASELGQGKNYGYTF.

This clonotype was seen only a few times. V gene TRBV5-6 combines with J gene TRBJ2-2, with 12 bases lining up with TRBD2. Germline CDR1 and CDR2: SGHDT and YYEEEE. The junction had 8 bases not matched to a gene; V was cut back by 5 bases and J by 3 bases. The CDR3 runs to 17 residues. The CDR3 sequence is CASSHRRLAGDTGELFF. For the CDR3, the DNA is TGTGCCAGCAGTCATCGTAGACTAGCGGGAGACACCGGGGAGCTGTTTTTT.

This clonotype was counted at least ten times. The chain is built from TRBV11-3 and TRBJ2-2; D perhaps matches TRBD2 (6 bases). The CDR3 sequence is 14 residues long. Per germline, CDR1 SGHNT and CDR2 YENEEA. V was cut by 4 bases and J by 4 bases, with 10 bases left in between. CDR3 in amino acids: CASSSSGSTGELFF. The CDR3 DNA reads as TGTGCCAGCAGCTCGAGCGGGTCCACCGGGGAGCTGTTTTTT.

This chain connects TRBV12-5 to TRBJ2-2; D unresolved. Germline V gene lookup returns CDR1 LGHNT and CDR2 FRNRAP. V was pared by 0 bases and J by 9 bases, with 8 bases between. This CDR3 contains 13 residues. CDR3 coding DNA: TGTGCTAGTGGTTTGGTTGGTCAGCGGGAGCTGTTTTTT. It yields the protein CASGLVGQRELFF.

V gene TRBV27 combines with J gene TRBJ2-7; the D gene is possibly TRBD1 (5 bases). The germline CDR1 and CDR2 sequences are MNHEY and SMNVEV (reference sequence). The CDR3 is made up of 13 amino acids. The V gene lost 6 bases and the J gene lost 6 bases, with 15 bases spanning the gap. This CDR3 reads CASRSAGATEQYF. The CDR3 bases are TGTGCCAGCAGGTCGGCTGGGGCGACCGAGCAGTACTTC.

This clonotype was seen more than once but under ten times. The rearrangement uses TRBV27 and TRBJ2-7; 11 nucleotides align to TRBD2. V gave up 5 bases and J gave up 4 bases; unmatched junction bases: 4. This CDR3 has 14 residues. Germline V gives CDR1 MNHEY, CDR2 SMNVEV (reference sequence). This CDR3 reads CASSAGTSGYEQYF. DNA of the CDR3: TGTGCCAGCAGTGCCGGGACTAGCGGTTACGAGCAGTACTTC.

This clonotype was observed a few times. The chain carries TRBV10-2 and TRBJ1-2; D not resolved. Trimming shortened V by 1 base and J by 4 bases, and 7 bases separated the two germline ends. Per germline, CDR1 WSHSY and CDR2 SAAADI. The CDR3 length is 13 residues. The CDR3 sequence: CASSEYRGYGYTF. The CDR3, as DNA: TGCGCCAGCAGTGAGTACCGAGGCTATGGCTACACCTTC.

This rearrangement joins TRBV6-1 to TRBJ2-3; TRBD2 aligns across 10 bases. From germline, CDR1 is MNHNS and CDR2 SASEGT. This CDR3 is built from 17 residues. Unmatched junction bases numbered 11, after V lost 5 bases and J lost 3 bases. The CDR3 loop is CASSLNPSGSFTDTQYF. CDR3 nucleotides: TGTGCCAGCAGTCTCAACCCTAGCGGGAGTTTTACAGATACGCAGTATTTT.

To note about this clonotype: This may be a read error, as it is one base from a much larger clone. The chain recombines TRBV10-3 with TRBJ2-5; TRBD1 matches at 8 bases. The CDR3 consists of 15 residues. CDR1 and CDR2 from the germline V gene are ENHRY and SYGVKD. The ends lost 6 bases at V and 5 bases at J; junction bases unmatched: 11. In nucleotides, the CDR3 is TGTGCCATCAGCCTACAGACAGGGGCCGATGAGACCCAGTACTTC. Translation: CAISLQTGADETQYF.

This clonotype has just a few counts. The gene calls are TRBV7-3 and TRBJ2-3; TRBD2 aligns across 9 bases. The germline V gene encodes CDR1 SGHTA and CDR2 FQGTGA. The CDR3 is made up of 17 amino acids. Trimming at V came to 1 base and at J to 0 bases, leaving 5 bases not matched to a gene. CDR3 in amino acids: CASSLKGSGSSTDTQYF. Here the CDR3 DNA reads TGTGCCAGCAGCTTAAAGGGTAGCGGGAGTAGCACAGATACGCAGTATTTT. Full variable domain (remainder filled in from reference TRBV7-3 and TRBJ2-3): GAGVSQTPSNKVTEKGKYVELRCDPISGHTALYWYRQSLGQGPEFLIYFQGTGAADDSGLPNDRFFAVRPEGSVSTLKIQRTERGDSAVYLCASSLKGSGSSTDTQYFGPGTRLTVL.

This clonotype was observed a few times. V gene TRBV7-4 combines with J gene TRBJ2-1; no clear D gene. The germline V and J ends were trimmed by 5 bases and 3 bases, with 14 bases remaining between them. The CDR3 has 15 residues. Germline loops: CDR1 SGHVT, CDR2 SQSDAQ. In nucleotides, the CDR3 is TGTGCCAGCAGCATCTTTCCCGTAAACTACAATGAGCAGTTCTTC. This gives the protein CASSIFPVNYNEQFF.

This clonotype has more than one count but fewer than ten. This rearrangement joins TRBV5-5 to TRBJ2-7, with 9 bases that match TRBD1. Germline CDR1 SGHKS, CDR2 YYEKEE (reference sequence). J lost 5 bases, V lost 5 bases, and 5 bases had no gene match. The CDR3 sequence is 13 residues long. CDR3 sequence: CASRNRDRDEQYF. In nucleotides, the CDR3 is TGTGCCAGCAGGAACCGGGACAGGGACGAGCAGTACTTC.